The 3 T cell receptor beta chains given below trace back to one sample, sequenced in a study of glioma-infiltrating T cells. The iRepertoire nested amplicon-rescue multiplex PCR amplified TCR alpha and beta CDR3s from RNA. One entry per CDR3 protein results from TCRdb running MiXCR on the multiplex PCR reads. The sample yields some 130,000 distinct CDR3 sequences, about 25% seen once. Sequences were obtained from glioma tissue, nonneoplastic brain tissue, or PBMCs (not recorded which). The source of these receptors is a human donor with low-grade glioma or glioblastoma, undergoing nonglioma brain surgery, or in good health (not recorded which).

The chain has TRBV11-2 and TRBJ2-5; D ambiguous. This CDR3 is 12 amino acids long. Trimming pared 2 bases from V and 6 bases from J, leaving 7 bases between. CDR1 SGHAT and CDR2 FQNNGV come from the germline V gene. The CDR3 reads CASSLSTKTQYF. CDR3 DNA: TGTGCCAGCAGCTTAAGTACTAAGACCCAGTACTTC.

The chain recombines TRBV19 with TRBJ2-1, with 9 bases matching TRBD2. V was pared by 5 bases and J by 4 bases, with 9 bases of the junction left unmatched. Germline loops: CDR1 LNHDA, CDR2 SQIVND (reference sequence). The CDR3 runs to 16 residues. The CDR3 DNA follows: TGTGCCAGTAGTGGACGACTAGCGGACGGGTACAATGAGCAGTTCTTC. It encodes CASSGRLADGYNEQFF.

The chain couples TRBV30 to TRBJ1-2; the D gene is possibly TRBD1 (5 bases). Per the germline V gene, CDR1 is GTSNPN and CDR2 is SVGIG (reference sequence). This CDR3 is built from 12 residues. V lost 3 bases to trimming and J lost 1 base, with 6 bases between them. The CDR3 protein is CAWRGDNYGYTF. In DNA form, the CDR3 reads TGTGCCTGGAGAGGGGATAACTATGGCTACACCTTC.